These T cell receptor beta chains were read from a single sample in a study of blood T cell repertoires in COVID-19. The method was immunoSEQ multiplex PCR; TCRdb's version includes in-frame clones alone and lacks a portion of them. The sample holds under 300,000 clones, nearly 90% seen once. Sequencing input: peripheral blood. The source of these receptors is a woman in her 40s who had recovered from COVID-19. CDR3s include the opening cysteine and the closing phenylalanine or tryptophan. The D gene is left open where the match is weak. Clone size is shown for a subset of rows, as once, few, many or a class of expanded clone.

>TRBJ2-7|-|TRBV7-9|-
CASSLGDPGMGQYF
TGTGCCAGCAGCTTGGGAGATCCCGGCATGGGGCAGTACTTC
>TRBJ2-2|-|TRBV5-1|-
CASSLAFGELFF
TGCGCCAGCAGCTTGGCCTTCGGGGAGCTGTTTTTT
>TRBJ2-7|-|TRBV19|once
CASSMADYEQYF
TGTGCCAGTAGTATGGCCGATTACGAGCAGTACTTC
>TRBJ1-3|TRBD1|TRBV4-2|-
CASSRDRVERVGNTIYF
TGTGCCAGCAGCCGGGACAGGGTGGAGAGGGTTGGAAACACCATATATTTT
>TRBJ1-1|TRBD1|TRBV5-8|-
CASSLVRGRKAFF
TGTGCCAGCAGCTTGGTGAGGGGGCGCAAAGCTTTCTTT
>TRBJ1-4|TRBD1|TRBV28|-
CASSWVTGVGEKLFF
TGTGCCAGCAGTTGGGTGACAGGGGTCGGAGAAAAACTGTTTTTT
>TRBJ2-4|TRBD1|TRBV14|-
CASSQERQGRNIQYF
TGTGCCAGCAGCCAAGAGAGACAGGGAAGGAACATTCAGTACTTC
>TRBJ1-2|-|TRBV5-8|-
CASSLGPGHYGYTF
TGTGCCAGCAGCTTGGGTCCAGGGCACTATGGCTACACCTTC
>TRBJ2-7|-|TRBV18|-
CASSPPVGGASYEQYF
TGTGCCAGCTCACCACCCGTTGGGGGGGCGAGCTACGAGCAGTACTTC
>TRBJ2-1|TRBD1|TRBV24-1|-
CATTRGHEQFF
TGTGCCACCACCAGGGGGCATGAGCAGTTCTTC
>TRBJ1-3|-|TRBV19|few
CASQAGRRAGNTIYF
TGTGCCAGTCAGGCCGGGAGGCGAGCTGGAAACACCATATATTTT
>TRBJ2-2|TRBD2|TRBV7-9|-
CASSLVSGGNTGELFF
TGTGCCAGCAGCTTAGTCAGCGGGGGGAACACCGGGGAGCTGTTTTTT
>TRBJ1-6|-|TRBV10-3|-
CAISGEVLPANSPLHF
TGTGCCATCAGTGGAGAGGTCCTTCCGGCCAATTCACCCCTCCACTTT
>TRBJ1-2|-|TRBV7-9|-
CASSPEPLGSGYTF
TGTGCCAGCAGCCCAGAGCCGCTGGGGAGCGGCTACACCTTC
>TRBJ1-2|-|TRBV4-1|-
CASSQDFGGLYGYTF
TGCGCCAGCAGCCAAGATTTTGGGGGCTTGTATGGCTACACCTTC
>TRBJ2-7|TRBD1|TRBV5-1|once
CASSSDRAYEQYF
TGCGCCAGCAGCTCCGACAGGGCCTACGAGCAGTACTTC
>TRBJ1-5|-|TRBV2|-
CASSEGYPQGFSNQPQHF
TGTGCCAGCAGTGAAGGGTATCCCCAGGGATTTAGCAATCAGCCCCAGCATTTT
>TRBJ2-3|TRBD2|TRBV7-7|-
CASSLSGGATDTQYF
TGTGCTAGCAGCTTAAGCGGGGGGGCCACAGATACGCAGTATTTT
>TRBJ1-1|-|TRBV19|-
CASSMVGKNTEAFF
TGTGCCAGTAGTATGGTCGGGAAGAACACTGAAGCTTTCTTT
>TRBJ1-5|TRBD1|TRBV10-3|-
CATSQQGARQPQHF
TGTGCCACCTCCCAACAGGGGGCGAGGCAGCCCCAGCATTTT
>TRBJ1-3|-|TRBV6-5|-
CASSYGLSSGNTIYF
TGTGCCAGCAGTTACGGGCTGAGCTCTGGAAACACCATATATTTT
>TRBJ2-2|TRBD1|TRBV5-4|-
CASSLQGVGTGELFF
TGTGCCAGCAGCTTACAGGGGGTGGGGACCGGGGAGCTGTTTTTT
>TRBJ1-2|-|TRBV19|few
CASSIPQGRDYGYTF
TGTGCCAGTAGTATACCGCAGGGTCGAGACTATGGCTACACCTTC
>TRBJ2-2|TRBD2|TRBV6-2/TRBV6-3|-
CASSYPRLAANTGELFF
TGTGCCAGCAGTTATCCAAGACTAGCGGCTAACACCGGGGAGCTGTTTTTT
>TRBJ1-3|-|TRBV4-1|-
CASSPLIGNTIYF
TGCGCCAGCAGCCCGCTAATTGGAAACACCATATATTTT
>TRBJ2-7|-|TRBV30|-
CAIRDSSPYEQYF
TGTGCCATCCGGGACTCGAGCCCCTACGAGCAGTACTTC
>TRBJ2-2|-|TRBV7-2|-
CASSLQVGGELFF
TGTGCCAGCAGCTTACAGGTTGGCGGGGAGCTGTTTTTT
>TRBJ1-6|-|TRBV2|-
CASSQGGIGNSPLHF
TGTGCCAGCAGTCAGGGTGGTATAGGCAATTCACCCCTCCACTTT
>TRBJ2-1|TRBD1|TRBV4-3|-
CASSPSTGSQFF
TGCGCCAGCAGTCCATCGACAGGGTCGCAGTTCTTC
>TRBJ2-7|TRBD2|TRBV6-5|-
CASKSGDLYEQYF
TGTGCCAGCAAGAGCGGGGATCTTTACGAGCAGTACTTC
>TRBJ1-6|-|TRBV27|-
CASSPPGGGIRSPLHF
TGTGCCAGCAGTCCCCCTGGGGGGGGCATACGGTCACCCCTCCACTTT
>TRBJ1-2|-|TRBV6-5|-
CASRSLQGLSGYTF
TGTGCCAGCAGGTCCCTACAGGGTTTATCTGGCTACACCTTC
>TRBJ2-1|-|TRBV19|-
CASSPRTARDEQFF
TGTGCCAGTAGTCCCCGGACAGCGCGAGATGAGCAGTTCTTC
>TRBJ2-7|TRBD1|TRBV7-2|-
CAGSSTGQGFTREQYF
TGTGCCGGCAGCTCCACCGGACAGGGATTCACTCGGGAGCAGTACTTC
>TRBJ2-5|TRBD2|TRBV10-3|-
CAISVTSGLQETQYF
TGTGCCATCAGTGTTACTAGCGGTCTCCAAGAGACCCAGTACTTC
>TRBJ2-5|-|TRBV19|-
CASHPAGQETQYF
TGTGCCAGCCACCCGGCGGGGCAAGAGACCCAGTACTTC
>TRBJ1-1|-|TRBV7-2|-
CASSLIGTPRTEAFF
TGTGCCAGCAGCTTAATTGGTACTCCTAGGACTGAAGCTTTCTTT
>TRBJ2-5|TRBD1|TRBV6-1|-
CASSANPRGPGETQYF
TGTGCCAGCAGTGCCAATCCCAGGGGGCCGGGGGAGACCCAGTACTTC
>TRBJ1-2|-|TRBV5-6|once
CASSLVAGYTF
TGTGCCAGCAGCTTGGTAGCTGGCTACACCTTC
>TRBJ2-7|-|TRBV15|-
CATSSAGTRGEQYF
TGTGCCACCAGCAGCGCCGGGACCCGGGGGGAGCAGTACTTC
>TRBJ2-3|TRBD1|TRBV6-5|once
CASRLQGGTDTQYF
TGTGCCAGCAGACTACAGGGGGGCACAGATACGCAGTATTTT
>TRBJ1-4|-|TRBV19|-
CASSFTATNEKLFF
TGTGCCAGTAGTTTCACTGCAACTAATGAAAAACTGTTTTTT
>TRBJ1-2|TRBD1|TRBV3-1/TRBV3-2|-
CASSQDPTGGYGYTF
TGTGCCAGCAGCCAAGACCCAACAGGGGGATATGGCTACACCTTC
>TRBJ1-2|-|TRBV20-1|-
CSADWYGYTF
TGCAGTGCGGACTGGTATGGCTACACCTTC
>TRBJ2-7|TRBD2|TRBV5-1|once
CASSLASGGYEQYF
TGCGCCAGCAGCTTGGCGAGCGGGGGCTACGAGCAGTACTTC
>TRBJ2-7|TRBD1|TRBV27|-
CASSYQPGDRAYEQYF
TGTGCCAGCAGTTACCAGCCCGGGGACAGGGCCTACGAGCAGTACTTC
>TRBJ1-3|TRBD1|TRBV7-7|-
CASIQPGQGNTIYF
TGTGCTAGCATACAACCGGGACAGGGAAACACCATATATTTT
>TRBJ2-7|-|TRBV5-1|-
CASSLHTSAYEQYF
TGCGCCAGCAGCTTGCATACGTCAGCCTACGAGCAGTACTTC
>TRBJ1-2|-|TRBV7-2|-
CASSLEPGLRYTF
TGTGCCAGCAGCTTAGAGCCGGGACTTCGCTACACCTTC
>TRBJ2-5|-|TRBV4-3|once
CASSQDRGRGWETQYF
TGCGCCAGCAGCCAAGATCGCGGCAGGGGATGGGAGACCCAGTACTTC
>TRBJ2-7|TRBD2|TRBV19|-
CASTGAGVSEQYF
TGTGCCAGTACTGGTGCGGGAGTTTCCGAGCAGTACTTC
>TRBJ2-3|TRBD2|TRBV4-1|-
CASSQDSGLAGAGSTDTQYF
TGCGCCAGCAGCCAAGACTCCGGACTAGCGGGAGCTGGGAGCACAGATACGCAGTATTTT
>TRBJ1-4|TRBD1|TRBV4-1|-
CASSNSGTGNEKLFF
TGCGCCAGCAGCAACTCCGGGACAGGGAATGAAAAACTGTTTTTT
>TRBJ1-6|-|TRBV28|-
CASERDNNSPLHF
TGTGCCAGCGAACGGGACAATAATTCACCCCTCCACTTT
>TRBJ2-2|-|TRBV11-2|-
CASSAISQTNTGELFF
TGTGCCAGCAGCGCTATCTCCCAAACGAACACCGGGGAGCTGTTTTTT
>TRBJ2-1|TRBD2|TRBV4-2|-
CASSQDPRTSASSYNEQFF
TGTGCCAGCAGCCAAGATCCCCGGACTAGCGCGAGCTCCTACAATGAGCAGTTCTTC
>TRBJ2-1|TRBD2|TRBV7-2|-
CASSFGREVWNEQFF
TGTGCCAGCAGCTTTGGGCGGGAGGTATGGAATGAGCAGTTCTTC
>TRBJ1-1|TRBD1|TRBV9|-
CASSAADRGLTEAFF
TGTGCCAGCAGCGCAGCGGACAGGGGGCTCACTGAAGCTTTCTTT
>TRBJ2-7|TRBD1|TRBV28|few
CASRKGTGISNEQYF
TGTGCCAGCAGAAAAGGGACAGGGATCTCCAACGAGCAGTACTTC